The clone carrying this T cell receptor beta chain was seen repeatedly, ten times or more. Its antigen is still unknown. The data belong to a study of regulatory T cells in long-lasting Graves disease. Overall study: Those Graves' patients who were newly diagnosed had been on antithyroid drugs under 3 months. Study-level results: Investigators studied peripheral blood only, not thyroid tissue.

To make TCR beta libraries, researchers used iRepertoire HTBI primers and Arm-PCR of CDR3 regions. TCRdb used MiXCR to reprocess the multiplex PCR reads, holding one entry per CDR3 protein. The repertoire holds fewer than 450,000 distinct CDR3 sequences, with about 15% as singletons. The CDR3 has 14 residues. V dropped 1 base and J dropped 1 base, with 7 bases sitting between them. Noted time point: newly diagnosed GD, antithyroid drugs for less than 3 months. From PBMCs, RNA was extracted and then used to make the TCR library. These same data were also listed under a study on T cells in Graves' hyperthyroidism and ophthalmopathy.

Source: peripheral blood mononuclear cells (PBMCs), taken at new diagnosis, from a patient treated with antithyroid drugs. The sequence was collected from a woman aged 40 to 50 with Graves disease. V and J are TRBV12-3 or TRBV12-4 and TRBJ2-5; D unresolved. The CDR3, as DNA: TGTGCCAGCAGTTTAGATTTGGGCCAAGAGACCCAGTACTTC. This encodes CASSLDLGQETQYF.